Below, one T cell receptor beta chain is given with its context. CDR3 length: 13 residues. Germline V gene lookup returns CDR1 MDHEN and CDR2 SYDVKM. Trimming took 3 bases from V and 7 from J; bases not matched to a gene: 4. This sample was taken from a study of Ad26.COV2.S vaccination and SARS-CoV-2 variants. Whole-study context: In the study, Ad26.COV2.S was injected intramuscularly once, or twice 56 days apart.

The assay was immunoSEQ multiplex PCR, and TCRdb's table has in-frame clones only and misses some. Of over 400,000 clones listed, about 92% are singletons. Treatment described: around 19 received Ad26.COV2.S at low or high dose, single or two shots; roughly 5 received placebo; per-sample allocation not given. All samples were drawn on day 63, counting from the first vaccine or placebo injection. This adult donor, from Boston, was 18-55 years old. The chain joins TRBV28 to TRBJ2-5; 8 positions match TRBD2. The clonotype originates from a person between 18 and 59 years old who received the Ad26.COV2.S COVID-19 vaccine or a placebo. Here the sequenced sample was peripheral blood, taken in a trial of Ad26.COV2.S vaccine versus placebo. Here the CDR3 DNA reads TGTGCCAGCAGTTTTGGGCTAGCGGGGACCCAGTACTTC. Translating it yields CASSFGLAGTQYF.